These T cell receptor beta chains were read from a single sample in a study of blood T cell repertoires in COVID-19. TCRdb's table, derived via immunoSEQ multiplex PCR, lists solely in-frame clones and lacks some. The sample holds around 30,000 clones, 75% to 90% seen once. Material for sequencing was peripheral blood. These receptors were obtained from a human donor in a cohort sampled during active COVID-19. Each CDR3 is given with its conserved first and last residue.

>TRBV7-9|TRBJ1-5
CASSLSGRNQPQHF
>TRBV30|TRBJ2-2
CAWSAQNTGELFF
>TRBV6-5|TRBJ1-1
CASSYGAYTEAFF
>TRBV3-1/TRBV3-2|TRBJ2-2
CASSPTWLAGGAGELFF
>TRBV2|TRBJ1-1
CASSESGLWTEAFF
>TRBV19|TRBJ2-2
CASSMWAGTGELFF
>TRBV14|TRBJ2-1
CASSLRDRVPSRDYNEQFF
>TRBV28|TRBJ2-7
CASSLRGGSYEQYF
>TRBV9|TRBJ2-2
CASSPEAGENTGELFF
>TRBV12-3/TRBV12-4|TRBJ1-2
CASSLGGYGTF
>TRBV4-2|TRBJ2-3
CASSQGTSGDTQYF
>TRBV19|TRBJ2-1
CASSIPGGTYNEQFF
>TRBV12-3/TRBV12-4|TRBJ2-1
CASSTRENNEQFF
>TRBV6-1|TRBJ1-4
CASSELVQAGLKLFF
>TRBV18|TRBJ2-2
CASSVTSGDTGELFF
>TRBV9|TRBJ2-2
CASSAQDTGELFF
>TRBV7-8|TRBJ1-1
CASTKHEKNTEAFF
>TRBV2|TRBJ1-1
CASSDAQGAANTEAFF
>TRBV5-4|TRBJ2-3
CASSFTQGAADTQYF
>TRBV27|TRBJ1-6
CASSYNVDNSPLHF
>TRBV30|TRBJ1-4
CAWSVLEKLFF
>TRBV6-5|TRBJ2-3
CASSYGQGRTDTQYF
>TRBV30|TRBJ2-6
CATGQSSGANVLTF
>TRBV19|TRBJ2-1
CASAGGAGNNEQFF
>TRBV6-6|TRBJ2-7
CASSYLTGVAYEQYF
>TRBV29-1|TRBJ1-1
CSVEGTGNTEAFF
>TRBV4-1|TRBJ2-3
CASSQFSLATDTQYF
>TRBV6-5|TRBJ2-2
CASSSGQGTGELFF
>TRBV28|TRBJ2-2
CASSRLAGGDGELFF
>TRBV19|TRBJ2-1
CASSITSGNYNEQFF
>TRBV6-5|TRBJ1-3
CASSFDSQRNTIYF
>TRBV5-1|TRBJ2-5
CASSLSGNPQSETQYF
>TRBV27|TRBJ2-3
CASSFGGSGGTDTQYF
>TRBV30|TRBJ1-4
CAWNDRWTGEKLFF
>TRBV12-3/TRBV12-4|TRBJ1-2
CASRGTAFYGYTF
>TRBV5-1|TRBJ1-6
CASSLAGGSNSPLHF
>TRBV3-1/TRBV3-2|TRBJ2-5
CASSQSYQETQYF
>TRBV4-1|TRBJ2-2
CASSRKTTEGGPGELFF
>TRBV9|TRBJ2-1
CASSSSPGNEQFF
>TRBV5-1|TRBJ2-3
CASSLGLAGNTDTQYF
>TRBV3-1/TRBV3-2|TRBJ2-3
CASSQDQGSNTDTQYF
>TRBV7-6|TRBJ2-1
CASSLGTGIYNEQFF
>TRBV2|TRBJ2-6
CASSEKSGSGANVLTF
>TRBV28|TRBJ2-1
CASARLAGGFNEQFF
>TRBV6-5|TRBJ2-7
CASSYSIAEVYEQYF
>TRBV14|TRBJ2-1
CASSQESISYNEQFF
>TRBV10-3|TRBJ1-6
CATGQAASPLHF
>TRBV9|TRBJ2-7
CASSIAGTGGHEQYF
>TRBV7-9|TRBJ2-7
CASSLAWTREPEQYF
>TRBV19|TRBJ1-1
CASSGPNRENTEAFF
>TRBV5-5|TRBJ1-4
CASSLGGQSSNEKLFF
>TRBV5-5|TRBJ2-7
CASSRTAGDYEQYF
>TRBV30|TRBJ1-4
CAGKQGALLLGEKLFF
>TRBV5-1|TRBJ2-7
CATSLGQGFNEQYF
>TRBV27|TRBJ2-2
CASSSASGRGTGELFF
>TRBV2|TRBJ2-2
CASGDPAGCTGELFF
>TRBV23-1|TRBJ2-2
CASSQSRRAGELFF
>TRBV28|TRBJ2-5
CASSYRATETQYF